The 19 T cell receptor beta chains below were found in one sample sequenced in a study of blood T cell repertoires in COVID-19. Measured with immunoSEQ multiplex PCR; TCRdb has only the in-frame clones, and not every one. The repertoire consists of tens of thousands of clones, with around nine tenths occurring once and the leading ten covering 3.1%. Input material: peripheral blood. The receptors come from a human donor in a cohort sampled during active COVID-19.

The rearrangement uses TRBV27 and TRBJ2-7, with D unresolved. The CDR3 spans 13 residues. The V end lost 3 bases, the J end lost 2 bases, and 8 bases lay between the germline ends. Germline V gene sequence: CDR1 MNHEY, CDR2 SMNVEV (reference sequence). As DNA, the CDR3 is TGTGCCAGCAGTTTGCGAGGAACCTACGAGCAGTACTTC. This gives the protein CASSLRGTYEQYF.

The chain is built from TRBV5-1 and TRBJ1-1; TRBD1 matches at 8 bases. After removal of 4 bases from V and 1 base from J, the junction contained 12 bases not matched to a gene. Looked up from germline, CDR1 is SGHRS and CDR2 is YFSETQ. The CDR3 runs to 17 residues. The CDR3 sequence: CASSPTWTGLTNTEAFF. Here the CDR3 DNA reads TGCGCCAGCAGCCCAACCTGGACAGGGCTAACGAACACTGAAGCTTTCTTT.

This chain joins TRBV24-1 and TRBJ1-3, with D perhaps TRBD1 (5 bases). CDR3 length: 12 residues. The V end lost 11 bases, the J end lost 4 bases, and 11 bases lay between the germline ends. Germline CDR1 reads KGHDR; CDR2 reads SFDVKD. The CDR3 loop is CARDFGGNTIYF. CDR3 in DNA: TGTGCCAGGGACTTTGGAGGAAACACCATATATTTT.

The V call is TRBV3-1 (or the pseudogene TRBV3-2), the J call TRBJ1-1, with TRBD1 as a possible D gene (6 bases). The germline V gene encodes CDR1 LGHDT and CDR2 YNNKEL (reference sequence). Trimming left V 1 base short and J 0 bases short, with 12 bases between. The CDR3 runs to 16 residues. The CDR3 nucleotides are TGTGCCAGCAGCCAAGCCTACCAGGGGATGAACACTGAAGCTTTCTTT. It yields the protein CASSQAYQGMNTEAFF.

V is TRBV7-2 and J is TRBJ1-6; 8 bases fit TRBD1. Germline V gene lookup returns CDR1 SGHTA and CDR2 FQGNSA. The CDR3 covers 15 residues. The J segment lost 9 bases and the V segment lost 2 bases, leaving 6 bases of the junction unmatched. The CDR3 is CASSLSGGLGSPLHF. The CDR3 nucleotides are TGTGCCAGCAGCTTATCAGGGGGCCTTGGTTCACCCCTCCACTTT. Full variable domain (missing parts from reference TRBV7-2 and TRBJ1-6): GAGVSQSPSNKVTEKGKDVELRCDPISGHTALYWYRQSLGQGLEFLIYFQGNSAPDKSGLPSDRFSAERTGGSVSTLTIQRTQQEDSAVYLCASSLSGGLGSPLHFGNGTRLTVT.

The chain carries TRBV6-2 or TRBV6-3 and TRBJ1-6; the D gene is possibly TRBD1 (6 bases). The CDR3 spans 16 residues. The germline gives CDR1 MNHEY, CDR2 SVGEGT. V was shortened by 2 bases and J by 3 bases, with 11 bases between the two germline ends. CDR3 bases: TGTGCCAGCAGTTACCGGGGGGGCATCTATAATTCACCCCTCCACTTT. Encoded protein: CASSYRGGIYNSPLHF.

This rearrangement joins TRBV28 to TRBJ2-7; TRBD1 aligns across 8 bases. CDR3 length: 15 residues. CDR1 and CDR2 from the germline V gene are MDHEN and SYDVKM. V was pared by 2 bases and J by 6 bases, with 9 bases of the junction left unmatched. The CDR3: CASSLDGGQDSEQYF. The CDR3 DNA reads TGTGCCAGCAGTTTAGATGGGGGACAGGACTCCGAGCAGTACTTC.

The J gene is TRBJ2-3, the V gene TRBV19, with 7 bases identical to TRBD2. This CDR3 comprises 12 residues. The V gene end was trimmed by 11 bases and the J gene end by 3 bases; junction bases not matched to a gene: 5. Germline V gene data show CDR1 as LNHDA and CDR2 as SQIVND (reference sequence). The CDR3 spells CAGLAATDTQYF. The CDR3 nucleotides are TGTGCCGGGCTAGCGGCAACAGATACGCAGTATTTT.

The gene calls are TRBV9 and TRBJ2-1; D is perhaps TRBD2 (6 bases). This CDR3 comprises 13 residues. CDR1 is SGDLS, CDR2 YYNGEE, per germline. The V gene lost 1 base and the J gene lost 7 bases, with 9 bases spanning the gap. CDR3 in amino acids: CASSVYGGNEQFF. In nucleotides, the CDR3 is TGTGCCAGCAGCGTATACGGGGGAAATGAGCAGTTCTTC.

CDR3 nucleotides: TGCGCCAGCAGCCCGAGCGGGCCCGGGGTGGGGGATACGCAGTATTTT. Translation: CASSPSGPGVGDTQYF. The chain couples TRBV5-1 to TRBJ2-3; D might be TRBD2 (6 bases). The CDR3 spans 16 residues. Trimming removed 4 bases at V and 6 bases at J, with 21 bases between. CDR1 and CDR2 (germline): SGHRS, YFSETQ.

The chain combines TRBV7-3 with TRBJ2-1; TRBD1 aligns across 9 bases. This CDR3 comprises 14 residues. Trimming removed 0 bases from V and 10 bases from J; junction bases left unmatched: 4. CDR1 and CDR2 (germline): SGHTA, FQGTGA. The CDR3 reads CASSLTGQGGEQFF. The CDR3 bases are TGTGCCAGCAGCTTAACGGGACAGGGTGGCGAGCAGTTCTTC.

J is TRBJ1-4 and V is TRBV25-1; unclear D gene. The germline gives CDR1 MGHDK, CDR2 SYGVNS. Trimming removed 6 bases at V and 6 bases at J, with 11 bases between. This CDR3 spans 13 amino acids. The DNA for the CDR3 is TGTGCCAGCAGCTGGGCCGGTGATGAAAAACTGTTTTTT. Amino acids: CASSWAGDEKLFF. The whole variable domain, filled in from reference TRBV25-1 and TRBJ1-4, reads EADIYQTPRYLVIGTGKKITLECSQTMGHDKMYWYQQDPGMELHLIHYSYGVNSTEKGDLSSESTVSRIRTEHFPLTLESARPSHTSQYLCASSWAGDEKLFFGSGTQLSVL.

The chain couples TRBV4-3 to TRBJ1-2, with no clear D. V lost 0 bases, J lost 4 bases, and 9 bases lay in between. Germline V gene data show CDR1 as LGHNA and CDR2 as YSLEER. This CDR3 comprises 14 residues. The CDR3 DNA sequence: TGCGCCAGCAGCCAAGATATGCTCAGCTATGGCTACACCTTC. This codes for CASSQDMLSYGYTF.

The V call is TRBV11-2, the J call TRBJ2-2; 9 positions match TRBD2. V lost 5 bases to trimming and J lost 3 bases; unmatched junction nucleotides: 4. The CDR3 runs to 15 residues. Germline loops: CDR1 SGHAT, CDR2 FQNNGV. The CDR3, as DNA: TGTGCCAGCAGCGCTCGACTAGCGGACACCGGGGAGCTGTTTTTT. The encoded protein is CASSARLADTGELFF. The full variable domain, rest sourced from reference TRBV11-2 and TRBJ2-2, is EAGVAQSPRYKIIEKRQSVAFWCNPISGHATLYWYQQILGQGPKLLIQFQNNGVVDDSQLPKDRFSAERLKGVDSTLKIQPAKLEDSAVYLCASSARLADTGELFFGEGSRLTVL.

This chain joins TRBV6-2 or TRBV6-3 and TRBJ2-7; D may be TRBD1 (7 bases). V lost 0 bases and J lost 6, with 21 bases in between. Germline CDR1 reads MNHEY; CDR2 reads SVGEGT. The CDR3 is 17 amino acids. The CDR3 DNA is TGTGCCAGCAGTTACTCGAGTCCGGCAGGGGGACTTCCCGAGCAGTACGTC. It yields the protein CASSYSSPAGGLPEQYV.

The chain uses TRBV7-9 and TRBJ2-7; TRBD2 matches at 7 bases. Germline CDR1 reads SEHNR; CDR2 reads FQNEAQ (reference sequence). The CDR3 length is 13 residues. Trimming cost V 1 base and J 6 bases; bases outside gene matches: 3. As DNA, the CDR3 is TGTGCCAGCAGCTTAGTGGGAGGGGTCGAGCAGTACTTC. This gives the protein CASSLVGGVEQYF. The full variable domain, in which reference TRBV7-9 and TRBJ2-7 provide the parts outside the CDR3, is DTGVSQNPRHKITKRGQNVTFRCDPISEHNRLYWYRQTLGQGPEFLTYFQNEAQLEKSRLLSDRFSAERPKGSFSTLEIQRTEQGDSAMYLCASSLVGGVEQYFGPGTRLTVT.

This chain links TRBV28 with TRBJ1-6; tentatively, D is TRBD1 (6 bases). This CDR3 has 15 residues. Germline values: CDR1 MDHEN, CDR2 SYDVKM. V lost 6 bases and J 8 bases, leaving 17 bases between the germline ends. The CDR3 nucleotides read TGTGCCAGCAGCATGAATGGCAGGGGTTATTCACCCCTCCACTTT. Its protein product is CASSMNGRGYSPLHF.

This rearrangement joins TRBV28 to TRBJ1-5; maybe TRBD1 (5 bases). Trimming took off 0 bases at V and 7 bases at J, with 19 bases between the two ends. Per the germline V gene, CDR1 is MDHEN and CDR2 is SYDVKM. The CDR3 has 17 amino acids. DNA for the CDR3: TGTGCCAGCAGTTTATGGCAGGGCTTCGTTGAAGTGCAGCCCCAGCATTTT. Residues: CASSLWQGFVEVQPQHF.

This CDR3 is CASSLNFRDRNPPHTGELFF. Here the CDR3 DNA reads TGCGCCAGCAGCTTGAATTTTCGGGACAGGAATCCTCCCCACACCGGGGAGCTGTTTTTT. This sequence joins TRBV5-1 and TRBJ2-2; TRBD1 matches at 8 bases. Germline V gene data show CDR1 as SGHRS and CDR2 as YFSETQ. The V and J ends lost 1 base and 3 bases, in that order; junction bases with no gene match: 17. The CDR3 has 20 amino acids.